This T cell receptor beta chain is from a study of glioma-infiltrating T cells. Overall study: Before surgery, glioma patients received dexamethasone for at most six days.

This CDR3 spans 15 amino acids. J was trimmed by 6 bases and V by 5 bases; bases with no gene match: 10. TCR alpha and beta CDR3 regions were amplified from RNA using iRepertoire nested multiplex PCR. Input was roughly 100-450 ng of tissue mRNA or PBMC total RNA. TCRdb reanalysed the multiplex PCR reads using MiXCR and keeps one entry per CDR3 protein. The data contain fewer than 500,000 distinct CDR3 sequences, less than 50% of them singletons. This receptor was taken from a human donor with low-grade glioma or glioblastoma, undergoing nonglioma brain surgery, or in good health (not recorded which). This chain uses TRBV12-3 or TRBV12-4 with TRBJ2-1, with 7 bases that match TRBD1. Input material: glioma tissue, nonneoplastic brain tissue, or PBMCs (not recorded which). CDR3 sequence reads: CASSHRTGGGNEQFF. The CDR3 DNA reads as TGTGCCAGCAGTCACCGGACAGGCGGAGGCAATGAGCAGTTCTTC.